This T cell receptor (beta chain) comes out of a study of cytomegalovirus exposure and HLA in healthy donors. PCR used 60 Vbeta primers and 13 Jbeta primers. Some clones are missing from TCRdb's copy, which holds only in-frame ones; the method was immunoSEQ multiplex PCR. The sample lists approximately 60,000 clones; approximately 83% were seen once. Trimming at V came to 7 bases and at J to 6 bases, leaving 11 bases not matched to a gene. Germline-derived CDR1 and CDR2 are SGDLS and YYNGEE. The CDR3 is 15 residues long. The sequencing input was PBMCs. The chain joins TRBV9 to TRBJ2-2; 8 bases are a match to TRBD1. This TCR derives from a young man in good health and CMV-seronegative. The CDR3 nucleotides are TGTGCCAGCCATAGGGAGACAGGGGTTCCCGGGGAGCTGTTTTTT. Translated: CASHRETGVPGELFF.